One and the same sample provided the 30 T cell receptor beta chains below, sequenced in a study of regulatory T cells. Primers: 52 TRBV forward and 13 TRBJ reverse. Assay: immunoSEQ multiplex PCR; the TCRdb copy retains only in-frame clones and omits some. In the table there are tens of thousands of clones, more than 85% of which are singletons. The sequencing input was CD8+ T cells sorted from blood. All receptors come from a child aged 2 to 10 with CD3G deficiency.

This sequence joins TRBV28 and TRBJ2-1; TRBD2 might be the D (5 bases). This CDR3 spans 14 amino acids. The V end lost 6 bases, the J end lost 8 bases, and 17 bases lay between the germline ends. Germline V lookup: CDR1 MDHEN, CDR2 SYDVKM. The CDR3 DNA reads TGTGCCAGCAGCCTAGCAGGAGGAACCTATGAGCAGTTCTTC. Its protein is CASSLAGGTYEQFF.

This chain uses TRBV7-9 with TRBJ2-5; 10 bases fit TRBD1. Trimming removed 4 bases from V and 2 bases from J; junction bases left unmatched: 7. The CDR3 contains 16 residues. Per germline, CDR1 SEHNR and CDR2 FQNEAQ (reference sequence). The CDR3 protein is CASSSSDRGTQETQYF. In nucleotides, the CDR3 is TGTGCCAGCAGCTCATCGGACAGGGGGACACAAGAGACCCAGTACTTC.

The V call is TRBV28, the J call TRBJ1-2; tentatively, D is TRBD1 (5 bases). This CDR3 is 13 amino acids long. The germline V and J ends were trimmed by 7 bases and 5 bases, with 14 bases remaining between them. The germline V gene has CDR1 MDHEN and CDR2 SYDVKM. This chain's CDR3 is CASTPGGEYGYTF. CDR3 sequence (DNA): TGTGCCAGCACCCCTGGAGGGGAATATGGCTACACCTTC.

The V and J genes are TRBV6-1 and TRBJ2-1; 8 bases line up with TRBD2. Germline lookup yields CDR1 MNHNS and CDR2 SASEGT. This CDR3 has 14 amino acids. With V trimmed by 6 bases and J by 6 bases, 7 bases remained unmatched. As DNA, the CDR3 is TGTGCCAGCAGGGCAGCGGGAGCTCTCAATGAGCAGTTCTTC. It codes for CASRAAGALNEQFF.

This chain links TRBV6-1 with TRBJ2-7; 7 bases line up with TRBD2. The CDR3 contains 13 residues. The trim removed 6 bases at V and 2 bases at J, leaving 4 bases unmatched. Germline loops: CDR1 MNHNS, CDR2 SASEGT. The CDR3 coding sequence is TGTGCCAGCAGCCACGGGACTACCTACGAGCAGTACTTC. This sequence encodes CASSHGTTYEQYF.

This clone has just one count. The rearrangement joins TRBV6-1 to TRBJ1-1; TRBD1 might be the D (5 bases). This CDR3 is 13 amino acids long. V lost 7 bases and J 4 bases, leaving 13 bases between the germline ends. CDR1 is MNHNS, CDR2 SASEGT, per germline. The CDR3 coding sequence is TGTGCCAGCACGAGGATCGGGGCCACTGAAGCTTTCTTT. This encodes CASTRIGATEAFF.

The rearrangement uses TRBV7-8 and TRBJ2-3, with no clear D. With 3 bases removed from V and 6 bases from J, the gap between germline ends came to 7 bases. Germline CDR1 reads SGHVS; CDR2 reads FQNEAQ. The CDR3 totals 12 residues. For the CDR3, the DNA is TGTGCCAGCAGCTTCACTCTGGATACGCAGTATTTT. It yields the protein CASSFTLDTQYF.

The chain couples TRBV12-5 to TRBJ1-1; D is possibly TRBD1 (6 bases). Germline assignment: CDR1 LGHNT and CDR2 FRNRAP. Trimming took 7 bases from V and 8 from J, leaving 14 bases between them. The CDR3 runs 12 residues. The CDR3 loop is CASAFHGGEAFF. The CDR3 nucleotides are TGTGCTAGTGCCTTCCATGGGGGCGAAGCTTTCTTT.

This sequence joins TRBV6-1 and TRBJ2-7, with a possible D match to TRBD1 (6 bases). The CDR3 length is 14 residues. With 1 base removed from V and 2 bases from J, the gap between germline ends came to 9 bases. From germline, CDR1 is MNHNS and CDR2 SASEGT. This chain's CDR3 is CASSEVWGPYEQYF. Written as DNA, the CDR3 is TGTGCCAGCAGTGAAGTGTGGGGGCCCTACGAGCAGTACTTC.

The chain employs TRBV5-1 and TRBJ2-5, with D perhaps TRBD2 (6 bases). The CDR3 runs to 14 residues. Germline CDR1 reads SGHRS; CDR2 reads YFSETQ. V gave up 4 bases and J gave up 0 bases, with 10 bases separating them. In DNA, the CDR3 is TGCGCCAGCAGCAACCCGGGAGACCAAGAGACCCAGTACTTC. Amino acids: CASSNPGDQETQYF. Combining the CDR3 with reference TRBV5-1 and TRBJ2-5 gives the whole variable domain KAGVTQTPRYLIKTRGQQVTLSCSPISGHRSVSWYQQTPGQGLQFLFEYFSETQRNKGNFPGRFSGRQFSNSRSEMNVSTLELGDSALYLCASSNPGDQETQYFGPGTRLLVL.

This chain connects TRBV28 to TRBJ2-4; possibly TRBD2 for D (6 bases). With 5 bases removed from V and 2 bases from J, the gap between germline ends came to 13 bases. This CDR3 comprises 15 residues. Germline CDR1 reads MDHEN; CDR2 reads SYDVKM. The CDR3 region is CASSPRRGSKNIQYF. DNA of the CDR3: TGTGCCAGCAGTCCCCGTCGGGGGTCCAAAAACATTCAGTACTTC. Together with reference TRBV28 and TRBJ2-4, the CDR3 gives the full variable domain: DVKVTQSSRYLVKRTGEKVFLECVQDMDHENMFWYRQDPGLGLRLIYFSYDVKMKEKGDIPEGYSVSREKKERFSLILESASTNQTSMYLCASSPRRGSKNIQYFGAGTRLSVL.

The CDR3 protein is CASSLTGIRSYEQYF. The CDR3 DNA is TGTGCCAGCAGTCTAACCGGAATCAGGAGCTACGAGCAGTACTTC. The rearrangement uses TRBV28 and TRBJ2-7; D is ambiguous. CDR1 is MDHEN and CDR2 is SYDVKM in the germline V gene. Trimming shortened V by 5 bases and J by 3 bases, and 17 bases separated the two germline ends. The length of the CDR3 is 15 residues.

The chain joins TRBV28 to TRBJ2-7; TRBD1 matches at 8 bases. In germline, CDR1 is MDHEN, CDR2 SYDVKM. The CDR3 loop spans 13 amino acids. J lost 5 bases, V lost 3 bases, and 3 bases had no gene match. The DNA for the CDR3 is TGTGCCAGCAGTTTCTGGACAGGGAACGAGCAGTACTTC. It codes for CASSFWTGNEQYF. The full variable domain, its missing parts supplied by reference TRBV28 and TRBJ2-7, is DVKVTQSSRYLVKRTGEKVFLECVQDMDHENMFWYRQDPGLGLRLIYFSYDVKMKEKGDIPEGYSVSREKKERFSLILESASTNQTSMYLCASSFWTGNEQYFGPGTRLTVT.

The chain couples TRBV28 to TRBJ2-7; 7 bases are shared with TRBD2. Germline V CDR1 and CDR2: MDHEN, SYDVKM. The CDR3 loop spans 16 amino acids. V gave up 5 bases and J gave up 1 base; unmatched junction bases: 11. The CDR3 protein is CASSAQFGGGSYEQYF. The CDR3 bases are TGTGCCAGCAGTGCTCAGTTTGGGGGAGGGTCCTACGAGCAGTACTTC. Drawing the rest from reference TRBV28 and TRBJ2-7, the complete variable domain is DVKVTQSSRYLVKRTGEKVFLECVQDMDHENMFWYRQDPGLGLRLIYFSYDVKMKEKGDIPEGYSVSREKKERFSLILESASTNQTSMYLCASSAQFGGGSYEQYFGPGTRLTVT.

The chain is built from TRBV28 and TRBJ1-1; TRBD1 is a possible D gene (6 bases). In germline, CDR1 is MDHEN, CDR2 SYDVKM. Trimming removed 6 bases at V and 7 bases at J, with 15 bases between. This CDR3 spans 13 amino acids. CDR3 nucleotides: TGTGCCAGCAGGCGACAGGAGCATGATGAAGCTTTCTTT. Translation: CASRRQEHDEAFF.

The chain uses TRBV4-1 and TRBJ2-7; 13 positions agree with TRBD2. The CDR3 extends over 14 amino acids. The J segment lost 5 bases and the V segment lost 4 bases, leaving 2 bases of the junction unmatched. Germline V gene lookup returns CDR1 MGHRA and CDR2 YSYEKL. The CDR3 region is CASSPLAGGNEQYF. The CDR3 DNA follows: TGCGCCAGCAGCCCACTAGCGGGAGGGAACGAGCAGTACTTC.

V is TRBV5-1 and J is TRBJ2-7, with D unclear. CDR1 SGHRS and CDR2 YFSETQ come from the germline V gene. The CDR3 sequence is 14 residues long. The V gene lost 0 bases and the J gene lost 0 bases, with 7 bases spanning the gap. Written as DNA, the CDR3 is TGCGCCAGCAGCTTGGTACCCCTCTCCTACGAGCAGTACTTC. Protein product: CASSLVPLSYEQYF.

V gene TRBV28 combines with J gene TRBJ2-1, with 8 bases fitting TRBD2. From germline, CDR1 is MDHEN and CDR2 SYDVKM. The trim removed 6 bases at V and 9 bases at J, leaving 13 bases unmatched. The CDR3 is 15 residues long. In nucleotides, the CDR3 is TGTGCCAGCAGGGAAGCGGGAGATGGCTCAATTGAGCAGTTCTTC. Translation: CASREAGDGSIEQFF.

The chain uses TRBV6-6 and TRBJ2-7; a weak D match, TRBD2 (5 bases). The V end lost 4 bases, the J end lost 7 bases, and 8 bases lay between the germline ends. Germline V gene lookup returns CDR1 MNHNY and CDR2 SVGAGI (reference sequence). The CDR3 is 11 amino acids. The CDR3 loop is CASSWAGEQYF. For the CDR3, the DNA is TGTGCCAGCAGTTGGGCGGGTGAGCAGTACTTC.

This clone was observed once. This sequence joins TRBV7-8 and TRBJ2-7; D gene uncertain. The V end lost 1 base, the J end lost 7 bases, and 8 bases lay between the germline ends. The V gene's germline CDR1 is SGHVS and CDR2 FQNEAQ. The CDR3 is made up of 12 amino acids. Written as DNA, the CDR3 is TGTGCCAGCAGCTTAGGTTTGGGGGAGCAGTACTTC. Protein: CASSLGLGEQYF.

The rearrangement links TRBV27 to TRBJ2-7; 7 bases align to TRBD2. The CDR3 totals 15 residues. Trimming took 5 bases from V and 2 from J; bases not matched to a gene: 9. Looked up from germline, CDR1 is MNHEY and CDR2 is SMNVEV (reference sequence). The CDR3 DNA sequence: TGTGCCAGCAGTCCCACCGGAGCGGGGACCTACGAGCAGTACTTC. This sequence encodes CASSPTGAGTYEQYF.

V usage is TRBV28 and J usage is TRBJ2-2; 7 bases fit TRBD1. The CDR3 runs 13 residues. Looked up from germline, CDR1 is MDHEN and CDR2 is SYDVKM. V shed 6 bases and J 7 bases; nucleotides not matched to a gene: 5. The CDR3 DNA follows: TGTGCCAGCAGGACACAGGGGTTCGGGGAGCTGTTTTTT. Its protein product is CASRTQGFGELFF.

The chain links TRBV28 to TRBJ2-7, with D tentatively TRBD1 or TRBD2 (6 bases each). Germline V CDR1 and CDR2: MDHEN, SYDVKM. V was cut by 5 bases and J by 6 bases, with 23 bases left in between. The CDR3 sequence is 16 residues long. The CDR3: CASSTEGGGTDVEQYF. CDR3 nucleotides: TGTGCCAGCAGTACAGAGGGGGGTGGGACGGATGTCGAGCAGTACTTC.

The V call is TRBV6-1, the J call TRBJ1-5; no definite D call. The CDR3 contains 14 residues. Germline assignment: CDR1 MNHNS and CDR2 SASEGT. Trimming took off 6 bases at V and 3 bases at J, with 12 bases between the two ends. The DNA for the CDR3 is TGTGCCAGCAGGCTCAGAGGATACAATCAGCCCCAGCATTTT. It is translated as CASRLRGYNQPQHF.

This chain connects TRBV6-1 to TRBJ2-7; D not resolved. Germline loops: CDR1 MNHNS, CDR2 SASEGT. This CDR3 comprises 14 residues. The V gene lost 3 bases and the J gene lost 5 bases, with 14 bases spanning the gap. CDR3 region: CASSDKDTVHEQYF. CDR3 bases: TGTGCCAGCAGTGACAAAGACACCGTCCACGAGCAGTACTTC.

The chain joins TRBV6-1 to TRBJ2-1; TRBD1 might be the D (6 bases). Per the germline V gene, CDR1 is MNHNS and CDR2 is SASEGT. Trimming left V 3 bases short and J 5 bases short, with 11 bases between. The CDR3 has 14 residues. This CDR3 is CASSEGAEHNEQFF. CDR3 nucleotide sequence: TGTGCCAGCAGTGAGGGGGCAGAACACAATGAGCAGTTCTTC.

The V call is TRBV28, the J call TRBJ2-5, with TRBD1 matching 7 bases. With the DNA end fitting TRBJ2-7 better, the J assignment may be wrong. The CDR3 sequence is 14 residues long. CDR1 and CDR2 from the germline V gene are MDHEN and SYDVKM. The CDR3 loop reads CASSSRDSHYEQYF. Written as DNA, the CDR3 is TGTGCCAGCAGTTCCCGGGACAGCCACTACGAGCAGTACTTC.

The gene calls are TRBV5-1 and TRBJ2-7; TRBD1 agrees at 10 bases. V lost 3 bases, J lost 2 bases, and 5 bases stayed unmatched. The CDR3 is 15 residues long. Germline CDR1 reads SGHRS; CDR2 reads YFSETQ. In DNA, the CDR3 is TGCGCCAGCAGCTCGGGGACAGGGGTAACCTACGAGCAGTACTTC. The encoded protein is CASSSGTGVTYEQYF.

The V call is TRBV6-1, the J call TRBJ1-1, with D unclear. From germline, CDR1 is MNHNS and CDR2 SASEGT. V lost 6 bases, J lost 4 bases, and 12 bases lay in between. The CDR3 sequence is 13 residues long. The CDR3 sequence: CASRTSGSTEAFF. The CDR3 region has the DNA TGTGCCAGCAGGACCTCTGGTAGCACTGAAGCTTTCTTT.

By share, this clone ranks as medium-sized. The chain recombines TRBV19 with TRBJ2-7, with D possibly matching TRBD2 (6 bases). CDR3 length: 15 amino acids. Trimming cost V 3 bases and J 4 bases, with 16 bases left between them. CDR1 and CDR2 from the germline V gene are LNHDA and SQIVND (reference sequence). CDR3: CASSIQAGAGYEQYF. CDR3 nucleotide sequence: TGTGCCAGTAGTATTCAGGCCGGAGCGGGTTACGAGCAGTACTTC. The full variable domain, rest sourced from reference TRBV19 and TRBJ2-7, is DGGITQSPKYLFRKEGQNVTLSCEQNLNHDAMYWYRQDPGQGLRLIYYSQIVNDFQKGDIAEGYSVSREKKESFPLTVTSAQKNPTAFYLCASSIQAGAGYEQYFGPGTRLTVT.